The 22 T cell receptor beta chains listed next were all sequenced from one sample in a study of T-cell reconstitution after alpha-beta-depleted transplantation in children. Unique molecular identifiers were built into the TCRbeta library. TCRdb reprocessed the PCR reads via MiXCR and lists one record per CDR3 protein. The sample lists more than 500,000 distinct CDR3 sequences, 9.5% to 12% occurring once. The source was PBMCs, mostly from graft donor cells, collected 180 days after TCRalphabeta/CD19-depleted stem cell transplant. These receptors originate from a female patient aged 2-10 years who had a stem cell transplant for aplastic anemia, so the T cells may come from the graft donor.

This clonotype has only a few counts. This sequence joins TRBV20-1 and TRBJ1-4, with D possibly matching TRBD1 (5 bases). CDR1 is DFQATT, CDR2 SNEGSKA, per germline (reference sequence). The CDR3 extends over 15 amino acids. V was cut by 1 base and J by 2 bases, with 11 bases left in between. DNA for the CDR3: TGCAGTGCTAGAGTTTGGACACTGACTAATGAAAAACTGTTTTTT. This codes for CSARVWTLTNEKLFF.

This clonotype occurred many times. The V call is TRBV28, the J call TRBJ2-5; no clear D gene. Looked up from germline, CDR1 is MDHEN and CDR2 is SYDVKM. The CDR3 is 14 amino acids. Trimming took off 3 bases at V and 3 bases at J, with 11 bases between the two ends. The CDR3 sequence is CASSLSPAEETQYF. The CDR3 region has the DNA TGTGCCAGCAGTTTGTCCCCGGCCGAAGAGACCCAGTACTTC.

This clonotype was seen a few times. The rearrangement joins TRBV20-1 to TRBJ2-4, with unresolved D. Trimming took 5 bases from V and 0 from J, leaving 8 bases between them. The CDR3 has 13 amino acids. Germline V gene sequence: CDR1 DFQATT, CDR2 SNEGSKA (reference sequence). For the CDR3, the DNA is TGCAGTGCTGACGCCCTAGCCAAAAACATTCAGTACTTC. Protein product: CSADALAKNIQYF.

The J gene is TRBJ2-7, the V gene TRBV7-9; D perhaps matches TRBD1 (6 bases). V shed 1 base and J shed 3 bases, with 16 bases lying between them. The CDR3 length is 16 residues. Germline V CDR1 and CDR2: SEHNR, FQNEAQ (reference sequence). Here the CDR3 DNA reads TGTGCCAGCAGCTTAGGACTGAAAGGGGGATACTACGAGCAGTACGTC. This encodes CASSLGLKGGYYEQYV.

The chain employs TRBV28 and TRBJ2-5; 12 nucleotides align to TRBD2. The germline CDR1 and CDR2 sequences are MDHEN and SYDVKM. The CDR3 totals 16 residues. V was clipped by 2 bases and J by 0 bases; unmatched bases: 1. The CDR3 nucleotides are TGTGCCAGCAGTTTAGGGACTAGCGGGTACCAAGAGACCCAGTACTTC. This gives the protein CASSLGTSGYQETQYF.

This clonotype was seen a few times. The chain recombines TRBV7-9 with TRBJ1-5; tentative D call: TRBD1 (6 bases). The V end was cut by 4 bases, the J end by 2 bases, with 18 bases between. Per the germline V gene, CDR1 is SEHNR and CDR2 is FQNEAQ (reference sequence). The CDR3 spans 17 residues. CDR3 in amino acids: CASSSEGGGVGNQPQHF. The CDR3 region has the DNA TGTGCCAGCAGCTCTGAAGGGGGGGGAGTGGGCAATCAGCCCCAGCATTTT.

This clonotype was counted a few times. J is TRBJ2-7 and V is TRBV20-1; D call uncertain. V was pared by 5 bases and J by 4 bases, with 6 bases between. The CDR3 spans 10 residues. Germline loops: CDR1 DFQATT, CDR2 SNEGSKA (reference sequence). CDR3 protein: CSAPDYEQYF. DNA of the CDR3: TGCAGTGCTCCAGATTACGAGCAGTACTTC.

This clonotype was detected many times. The chain carries TRBV29-1 and TRBJ2-1, with D tentatively TRBD2 (5 bases). The CDR3 totals 14 residues. Trimming took off 4 bases at V and 6 bases at J, with 16 bases between the two ends. CDR1 and CDR2 from the germline V gene are SQVTM and ANQGSEA. The CDR3 DNA follows: TGCAGCGTTGTTCCCATACCCGCGGGCAATGAGCAGTTCTTC. Translation gives CSVVPIPAGNEQFF.

This clonotype was counted only a few times. The V and J genes are TRBV12-3 or TRBV12-4 and TRBJ1-4; D gene ambiguous. V was trimmed by 3 bases and J by 4 bases, leaving 12 bases between them. The CDR3 extends over 15 amino acids. CDR3 protein: CASSLGGKSNEKLFF. The CDR3 DNA sequence: TGTGCCAGCAGTTTGGGAGGCAAGAGTAATGAAAAACTGTTTTTT.

The V gene is TRBV20-1, the J gene TRBJ2-5; 8 bases fit TRBD1. The CDR3 sequence is 12 residues long. CDR1 DFQATT and CDR2 SNEGSKA come from the germline V gene (reference sequence). V lost 7 bases and J lost 4; bases outside the gene matches: 5. CDR3 nucleotide sequence: TGCAGTGGTCAGGGGGCGCGAGAGACCCAGTACTTC. Translation gives CSGQGARETQYF.

This clonotype turned up a few times. This chain uses TRBV20-1 with TRBJ1-5; D gene ambiguous. Germline CDR1 reads DFQATT; CDR2 reads SNEGSKA (reference sequence). The CDR3 has 16 amino acids. Trimming removed 3 bases from V and 1 base from J, with 16 bases in between. DNA for the CDR3: TGCAGTGCTAGTTTCAGTGCCCTAGGGAGCAATCAGCCCCAGCATTTT. Amino acids: CSASFSALGSNQPQHF.

The chain employs TRBV5-1 and TRBJ2-3, with a weak D call TRBD1 (5 bases). This CDR3 region has 15 residues. V was cut by 4 bases and J by 1 base, with 13 bases left in between. Germline-derived CDR1 and CDR2 are SGHRS and YFSETQ. This CDR3 reads CASSGQGGGTDTQYF. CDR3 DNA sequence: TGCGCCAGCAGCGGGCAGGGCGGTGGCACAGATACGCAGTATTTT.

This clonotype was counted many times. This rearrangement joins TRBV7-9 to TRBJ2-3; no definite D call. Germline-derived CDR1 and CDR2 are SEHNR and FQNEAQ (reference sequence). Trimming stripped 3 bases from V and 9 bases from J, with 7 bases between. The CDR3 is 11 residues long. Here the CDR3 reads CASSFPDTQYF. In DNA form, the CDR3 reads TGTGCCAGCAGCTTTCCGGACACGCAGTATTTT.

This clonotype has more than one count but fewer than ten. The chain couples TRBV28 to TRBJ2-3; 9 bases match TRBD1. The V gene's germline CDR1 is MDHEN and CDR2 SYDVKM. This CDR3 has 13 amino acids. V shed 10 bases and J 4 bases; nucleotides not matched to a gene: 6. CDR3 residues: CATPDRGSDTQYF. For the CDR3, the DNA is TGTGCCACCCCGGACAGGGGATCAGATACGCAGTATTTT.

The chain has TRBV5-5 and TRBJ2-2; D perhaps matches TRBD2 (6 bases). Per germline, CDR1 SGHKS and CDR2 YYEKEE (reference sequence). V lost 4 bases and J lost 2, with 18 bases in between. CDR3 length equals 17 residues. The CDR3 loop is CASSQPPGLGNTGELFF. CDR3 sequence (DNA): TGTGCCAGCAGCCAGCCGCCGGGACTGGGAAACACCGGGGAGCTGTTTTTT.

The chain carries TRBV29-1 and TRBJ2-2; 10 bases map to TRBD2. Germline CDR1 reads SQVTM; CDR2 reads ANQGSEA. V dropped 7 bases and J dropped 2; count of bases not matched to a gene: 4. This CDR3 spans 14 amino acids. CDR3 loop: CSGRTSGNTGELFF. The CDR3 coding sequence is TGCAGCGGGAGGACTAGCGGAAACACCGGGGAGCTGTTTTTT.

The V gene is TRBV7-2, the J gene TRBJ2-5; no reliable D call. CDR1 is SGHTA and CDR2 is FQGNSA in the germline V gene. V shed 4 bases and J shed 6 bases, with 12 bases lying between them. The CDR3 has 13 residues. The CDR3 nucleotides read TGTGCCAGCAGCTACTCCTCCGCTCAGACCCAGTACTTC. It specifies CASSYSSAQTQYF.

The rearrangement uses TRBV7-9 and TRBJ2-1, with 7 bases identical to TRBD2. The length of the CDR3 is 15 residues. With 7 bases clipped from V and 3 bases from J, the junction kept 9 bases outside the gene matches. Germline CDR1 and CDR2: SEHNR and FQNEAQ (reference sequence). This CDR3 reads CASKRAGDFYNEQFF. CDR3 DNA: TGTGCCAGCAAGAGGGCGGGAGACTTCTACAATGAGCAGTTCTTC. Full variable domain (remainder filled in from reference TRBV7-9 and TRBJ2-1): DTGVSQNPRHKITKRGQNVTFRCDPISEHNRLYWYRQTLGQGPEFLTYFQNEAQLEKSRLLSDRFSAERPKGSFSTLEIQRTEQGDSAMYLCASKRAGDFYNEQFFGPGTRLTVL.

This clonotype was observed many times. This chain connects TRBV28 to TRBJ1-5, with D perhaps TRBD1 (5 bases). V shed 5 bases and J shed 0 bases, with 11 bases lying between them. The length of the CDR3 is 15 residues. Per the germline V gene, CDR1 is MDHEN and CDR2 is SYDVKM. The CDR3 is CASSLDTSSNQPQHF. In DNA, the CDR3 is TGTGCCAGCAGTCTGGACACCTCTAGCAATCAGCCCCAGCATTTT.

The sample holds a few counts of this clonotype. This sequence joins TRBV20-1 and TRBJ2-1, with TRBD2 identical over 9 bases. Losses at the gene ends were 5 bases for V and 5 bases for J; bases not matched to a gene: 7. This CDR3 has 14 residues. Looked up from germline, CDR1 is DFQATT and CDR2 is SNEGSKA (reference sequence). CDR3 sequence: CSADSGSEDNEQFF. CDR3 nucleotides: TGCAGTGCTGATAGCGGGAGCGAGGACAATGAGCAGTTCTTC.

This clonotype was seen repeatedly, ten times or more. The CDR3 DNA is TGTGCCAGCAGCTTAGAAGTGAATTCACCCCTCCACTTT. Translation gives CASSLEVNSPLHF. The chain has TRBV7-2 and TRBJ1-6; D not resolved. This CDR3 is 13 amino acids long. Per germline, CDR1 SGHTA and CDR2 FQGNSA. Trimming shortened V by 1 base and J by 7 bases, and 5 bases separated the two germline ends.

J is TRBJ2-1 and V is TRBV20-1; D is unresolved. This CDR3 has 15 residues. With 0 bases removed from V and 0 bases from J, the gap between germline ends came to 9 bases. Germline lookup yields CDR1 DFQATT and CDR2 SNEGSKA (reference sequence). This chain's CDR3 is CSARENEGSYNEQFF. The DNA of the CDR3 is TGCAGTGCTAGAGAGAACGAAGGCTCCTACAATGAGCAGTTCTTC.